This T cell receptor beta chain stems from a study of shared clonotypes between healthy human individuals. The CDR3 spans 15 residues. V dropped 7 bases and J dropped 5 bases, with 18 bases sitting between them. In germline, CDR1 is MNHNS, CDR2 SASEGT. Only in-frame clones appear in the TCRdb table, and some are missing; sequencing was by immunoSEQ multiplex PCR. The sample lists some 2,500,000 clones, roughly 93% occurring once. The TCR was taken from a man younger than 30 in good health. Some clones in this sample may be carry-over from other donors' samples. Sequencing was performed on naive CD4+ T cells from PBMCs. This sample's subset: CD45RA+ positively selected. The chain couples TRBV6-1 to TRBJ1-5; D is perhaps TRBD1 (5 bases). The CDR3 DNA follows: TGTGCCAGCACAATCCTCATCCTAGGGGATCAGCCCCAGCATTTT. It encodes CASTILILGDQPQHF.